Described below is a single T cell receptor (beta chain) sequence and its context. The CDR3 contains 15 residues. The V end was cut by 4 bases, the J end by 4 bases, with 14 bases between. Per germline, CDR1 SGHAT and CDR2 FQDESV (reference sequence). Generated by immunoSEQ multiplex PCR, the TCRdb table keeps only in-frame clones and is missing some. Of about 55,000 clones listed, more than 75% are singletons. These data come from a study of blood T cell repertoires in COVID-19. Study in general: The United States, Italy and Spain supplied acute and convalescent COVID-19 samples. Sample material is recorded as cDNA or gDNA derived from T cells, B-cell-depleted T cells, or PBMCs.

V usage is TRBV11-1 and J usage is TRBJ2-1, with TRBD1 as a possible D gene (6 bases). This sequence originates from a man aged 65-85 years with acute or convalescent COVID-19. The sample consisted of peripheral blood. The CDR3 coding sequence is TGTGCCAGCAGCTCTCGACAGGAGCCTTACAATGAGCAGTTCTTC. As protein: CASSSRQEPYNEQFF.